Each of the 3 T cell receptor beta chains below was sequenced from the same sample in a study of beta chain features in type 1 diabetes. As every portion of the isolated RNA was reverse transcribed, the sequencing read expressed TCRB transcripts. TCRdb keeps only in-frame clones here, not all; method: immunoSEQ multiplex PCR. The top ten hold about 0.02% of the sample, which has hundreds of thousands of clones, 15% to 20% seen once. The source material was naive CD4+ T cells from blood. The source of these receptors is a woman between 18 and 30 years old in good health.

This clone was picked up a small number of times. The V gene is TRBV28, the J gene TRBJ1-2, with D perhaps TRBD1 (5 bases). Germline loops: CDR1 MDHEN, CDR2 SYDVKM. V was shortened by 2 bases and J by 6 bases, with 13 bases between the two germline ends. The CDR3 is 14 residues long. The CDR3 DNA follows: TGTGCCAGCAGTTTAGGACTCTCCAGGGATGGCTACACCTTC. Protein: CASSLGLSRDGYTF.

The J gene is TRBJ1-5, the V gene TRBV27; 8 bases are a match to TRBD1. CDR1 and CDR2 from the germline V gene are MNHEY and SMNVEV (reference sequence). Unmatched junction bases numbered 9, after V lost 6 bases and J lost 5 bases. The CDR3 length is 15 residues. The CDR3 region has the DNA TGTGCCAGCAGCCTCGGAGGACAGGGTTATCAGCCCCAGCATTTT. It encodes CASSLGGQGYQPQHF.

V gene TRBV28 combines with J gene TRBJ1-2; D gene ambiguous. V was pared by 5 bases and J by 2 bases, with 9 bases between. Germline assignment: CDR1 MDHEN and CDR2 SYDVKM. The CDR3 spans 13 residues. The CDR3 bases are TGTGCCAGCAGTCGTACACCGAACTATGGCTACACCTTC. Protein: CASSRTPNYGYTF.